Listed here are 30 T cell receptor beta chains from one sample, sequenced in a study of T cell changes during pregnancy in multiple sclerosis. Produced via immunoSEQ multiplex PCR; TCRdb's table is partial and in-frame only. Here the sample spans about 97,000 clones, 90% being singletons. The material sequenced was peripheral blood, taken in the second trimester of pregnancy. Receptors were obtained from a female donor in good health, enrolled as a control in a pregnancy study.

The rearrangement links TRBV18 to TRBJ1-1; no firm D call. In germline, CDR1 is KGHSH, CDR2 LQKENI. The length of the CDR3 is 13 residues. Deletions cut 3 bases from V and 6 bases from J, with 11 bases between. In nucleotides, the CDR3 is TGTGCCAGCTCACCCCCGACTTCACCTGAAGCTTTCTTT. Its protein is CASSPPTSPEAFF. The variable domain in full, with the rest retrieved from reference TRBV18 and TRBJ1-1, is NAGVMQNPRHLVRRRGQEARLRCSPMKGHSHVYWYRQLPEEGLKFMVYLQKENIIDESGMPKERFSAEFPKEGPSILRIQQVVRGDSAAYFCASSPPTSPEAFFGQGTRLTVV.

The chain has TRBV30 and TRBJ1-1, with 7 bases aligning to TRBD1. The germline V gene has CDR1 GTSNPN and CDR2 SVGIG (reference sequence). J gave up 5 bases and V 2 bases, and 8 bases lay outside the gene matches. This CDR3 contains 14 residues. The CDR3 region is CAWSLDRVGTEAFF. In DNA form, the CDR3 reads TGTGCCTGGAGTTTAGACAGGGTTGGGACTGAAGCTTTCTTT.

J is TRBJ2-7 and V is TRBV30; TRBD2 might be the D (5 bases). Trimming pared 1 base from V and 3 bases from J, leaving 13 bases between. This CDR3 has 14 residues. CDR1 and CDR2 (germline): GTSNPN, SVGIG (reference sequence). The CDR3 sequence is CAWSEGLGSYEQYF. The CDR3, as DNA: TGTGCCTGGAGTGAAGGATTGGGGAGCTACGAGCAGTACTTC.

The gene calls are TRBV7-6 and TRBJ1-4; D might be TRBD1 (6 bases). Germline V gene lookup returns CDR1 SGHVS and CDR2 FNYEAQ. V was cut by 5 bases and J by 6 bases, with 13 bases left in between. There are 14 residues in the CDR3. CDR3 sequence (DNA): TGTGCCAGCAGCCCCGGACAGACATATGAAAAACTGTTTTTT. It codes for CASSPGQTYEKLFF. Full variable domain (rest looked up from reference TRBV7-6 and TRBJ1-4): GAGVSQSPRYKVTKRGQDVALRCDPISGHVSLYWYRQALGQGPEFLTYFNYEAQQDKSGLPNDRFSAERPEGSISTLTIQRTEQRDSAMYRCASSPGQTYEKLFFGSGTQLSVL.

The chain uses TRBV15 and TRBJ2-2; 7 bases match TRBD1. The CDR3 runs to 15 residues. Trimming removed 1 base from V and 4 bases from J; junction bases left unmatched: 3. CDR1 is LNHNV and CDR2 is YYDKDF in the germline V gene (reference sequence). This CDR3 is CATSRGDRLTGELFF. The DNA for the CDR3 is TGTGCCACCAGCAGAGGGGACAGACTCACCGGGGAGCTGTTTTTT.

CDR3 DNA sequence: TGTGCCAGCAGCGGGGACAGCTCTCGGATGGAGACCCAGTACTTC. It is translated as CASSGDSSRMETQYF. The rearrangement joins TRBV5-6 to TRBJ2-5, with 7 bases matching TRBD1. Germline assignment: CDR1 SGHDT and CDR2 YYEEEE. The CDR3 extends over 15 amino acids. V shed 4 bases, J shed 5 bases, and the junction held 11 bases outside the gene matches.

The rearrangement joins TRBV7-9 to TRBJ2-7, with a tentative D call TRBD1 (5 bases). CDR1 is SEHNR and CDR2 is FQNEAQ in the germline V gene (reference sequence). The CDR3 totals 11 residues. V was shortened by 6 bases and J by 7 bases, with 10 bases between the two germline ends. The chain's CDR3 is CASSSGWEQYF. The CDR3 DNA reads as TGTGCCAGCAGTTCAGGGTGGGAGCAGTACTTC.

This chain links TRBV6-5 with TRBJ2-7, with unresolved D. This CDR3 region has 15 residues. The ends were cut back, 0 bases at V and 5 bases at J, with 14 bases in the middle. In germline, CDR1 is MNHEY, CDR2 SVGAGI. In DNA, the CDR3 is TGTGCCAGCAGTTACTCCAGCGTAACTATCGACGAGCAGTACTTC. This codes for CASSYSSVTIDEQYF.

The V call is TRBV2, the J call TRBJ1-2, with 7 nucleotides matching TRBD1. The V and J ends lost 1 base and 4 bases, in that order; junction bases with no gene match: 6. CDR3 length: 15 residues. Germline V gene sequence: CDR1 SNHLY, CDR2 FYNNEI. The CDR3: CASSEERGRGYGYTF. The CDR3 coding sequence is TGTGCCAGCAGTGAAGAGAGGGGGCGCGGCTATGGCTACACCTTC.

The rearrangement uses TRBV5-4 and TRBJ2-3, with 11 bases fitting TRBD1. Trimming cost V 5 bases and J 6 bases; bases outside gene matches: 8. The CDR3 spans 15 residues. Germline CDR1 SGHNT, CDR2 YYREEE (reference sequence). This CDR3 is CASRYGTGGGDTQYF. The CDR3 nucleotides are TGTGCCAGCAGATACGGGACAGGGGGTGGGGATACGCAGTATTTT.

This sequence joins TRBV28 and TRBJ2-6; D might be TRBD1 (5 bases). V lost 10 bases, J lost 0 bases, and 10 bases lay in between. The CDR3 is 14 amino acids. Germline lookup yields CDR1 MDHEN and CDR2 SYDVKM. The CDR3 DNA follows: TGTGCCACCGACAGTTACTCTGGGGCCAACGTCCTGACTTTC. Encoded protein: CATDSYSGANVLTF.

In this sample, this clone turned up once. The CDR3 spells CASSFLAFSGSEAFF. The CDR3 coding sequence is TGTGCCAGCAGTTTTCTCGCCTTCAGTGGTTCTGAAGCTTTCTTT. V and J are TRBV27 and TRBJ1-1, with D uncertain. CDR3 length equals 15 residues. The germline V and J ends were trimmed by 3 bases and 6 bases, with 17 bases remaining between them. Germline V gene lookup returns CDR1 MNHEY and CDR2 SMNVEV (reference sequence).

V and J are TRBV5-1 and TRBJ1-3, with 8 bases fitting TRBD1. V shed 4 bases, J shed 0 bases, and the junction held 3 bases outside the gene matches. CDR3 length equals 15 residues. Germline lookup yields CDR1 SGHRS and CDR2 YFSETQ. The CDR3 loop reads CASSPDRGSGNTIYF. The CDR3 coding sequence is TGCGCCAGCAGCCCCGACAGGGGCTCTGGAAACACCATATATTTT.

This clone appeared a single time. V gene TRBV10-3 combines with J gene TRBJ2-3; a possible D gene is TRBD2 (6 bases). This CDR3 contains 14 residues. V was pared by 8 bases and J by 2 bases, with 14 bases between. Germline V CDR1 and CDR2: ENHRY, SYGVKD. CDR3 DNA: TGTGCCATCGCGGCGGGACGGAACACAGATACGCAGTATTTT. This encodes CAIAAGRNTDTQYF.

The chain combines TRBV10-3 with TRBJ1-1, with D uncertain. Deletions cut 4 bases from V and 5 bases from J, with 8 bases between. The CDR3 loop spans 12 amino acids. Per the germline V gene, CDR1 is ENHRY and CDR2 is SYGVKD. The DNA of the CDR3 is TGTGCCATCAGTGCCCAGGAAACTGAAGCTTTCTTT. This encodes CAISAQETEAFF.

This chain joins TRBV28 and TRBJ1-2; 7 bases align to TRBD1. The CDR3 extends over 15 amino acids. J was trimmed by 2 bases and V by 6 bases; bases with no gene match: 9. Germline values: CDR1 MDHEN, CDR2 SYDVKM. The CDR3 protein is CASSSSATGNYGYTF. The CDR3 nucleotides read TGTGCCAGCAGCTCTTCCGCGACAGGGAACTATGGCTACACCTTC.

This chain links TRBV2 with TRBJ2-1; TRBD1 is a possible D gene (5 bases). The CDR3 length is 16 residues. The ends were cut back, 6 bases at V and 0 bases at J, with 15 bases in the middle. Germline loops: CDR1 SNHLY, CDR2 FYNNEI. The DNA for the CDR3 is TGTGCCAGCAGACTCCGGACAACGATCTCCTACAATGAGCAGTTCTTC. Amino acid sequence: CASRLRTTISYNEQFF.

V is TRBV9 and J is TRBJ2-5; tentative D call: TRBD1 (6 bases). CDR1 and CDR2 from the germline V gene are SGDLS and YYNGEE. This CDR3 has 18 amino acids. The V end was cut by 4 bases, the J end by 1 base, with 23 bases between. In nucleotides, the CDR3 is TGTGCCAGCAGCCGGACCTCCCGACTATTAGGGGGCCAAGAGACCCAGTACTTC. Protein: CASSRTSRLLGGQETQYF.

The rearrangement links TRBV5-6 to TRBJ2-1; 10 bases match TRBD2. The trim removed 5 bases at V and 4 bases at J, leaving 6 bases unmatched. The CDR3 length is 15 residues. CDR1 is SGHDT, CDR2 YYEEEE, per germline. CDR3 region: CASRPTSGLYNEQFF. The CDR3 DNA follows: TGTGCCAGCAGGCCGACTAGCGGGCTTTACAATGAGCAGTTCTTC. The full variable domain, completed using reference TRBV5-6 and TRBJ2-1, is DAGVTQSPTHLIKTRGQQVTLRCSPKSGHDTVSWYQQALGQGPQFIFQYYEEEERQRGNFPDRFSGHQFPNYSSELNVNALLLGDSALYLCASRPTSGLYNEQFFGPGTRLTVL.

This clone has just one count. The chain carries TRBV7-9 and TRBJ2-2, with 8 bases matching TRBD1. V lost 5 bases and J lost 4; bases outside the gene matches: 9. The CDR3 loop spans 16 amino acids. Germline lookup yields CDR1 SEHNR and CDR2 FQNEAQ (reference sequence). The CDR3 region is CASSKPGQVATGELFF. The CDR3 DNA is TGTGCCAGCAGCAAGCCGGGACAGGTTGCCACCGGGGAGCTGTTTTTT. The full variable domain, rest sourced from reference TRBV7-9 and TRBJ2-2, is DTGVSQNPRHKITKRGQNVTFRCDPISEHNRLYWYRQTLGQGPEFLTYFQNEAQLEKSRLLSDRFSAERPKGSFSTLEIQRTEQGDSAMYLCASSKPGQVATGELFFGEGSRLTVL.

V and J are TRBV7-9 and TRBJ1-1, with D possibly matching TRBD1 (5 bases). Germline lookup yields CDR1 SEHNR and CDR2 FQNEAQ (reference sequence). CDR3 length: 14 amino acids. V dropped 8 bases and J dropped 4 bases, with 17 bases sitting between them. The chain's CDR3 is CASAGLWGGTEAFF. The DNA of the CDR3 is TGTGCCAGCGCAGGCCTGTGGGGGGGCACTGAAGCTTTCTTT.

The CDR3 reads CSVGQGGGGYTF. In DNA, the CDR3 is TGCAGCGTGGGACAGGGGGGAGGTGGCTACACCTTC. The chain recombines TRBV29-1 with TRBJ1-2; TRBD1 matches 11 bases. The CDR3 covers 12 residues. Germline loops: CDR1 SQVTM, CDR2 ANQGSEA. After removal of 6 bases from V and 7 bases from J, the junction contained 4 bases not matched to a gene.

V and J are TRBV18 and TRBJ2-6, with 9 positions matching TRBD1. The CDR3 loop spans 17 amino acids. V lost 3 bases, J lost 3 bases, and 6 bases stayed unmatched. Germline values: CDR1 KGHSH, CDR2 LQKENI. CDR3 region: CASSPRTGGVGANVLTF. The DNA for the CDR3 is TGTGCCAGCTCACCTCGTACAGGGGGCGTTGGGGCCAACGTCCTGACTTTC.

The chain combines TRBV4-3 with TRBJ1-1, with TRBD1 matching over 9 bases. The junction had 6 bases not matched to a gene; V was cut back by 0 bases and J by 1 base. Per germline, CDR1 LGHNA and CDR2 YSLEER. This CDR3 contains 17 residues. The CDR3 DNA sequence: TGCGCCAGCAGCCAAGATAGACCGACAGGGGGGAACACTGAAGCTTTCTTT. Translation: CASSQDRPTGGNTEAFF.

This rearrangement joins TRBV6-5 to TRBJ1-5, with unresolved D. This CDR3 contains 13 residues. Per germline, CDR1 MNHEY and CDR2 SVGAGI. V lost 7 bases and J 9 bases, leaving 16 bases between the germline ends. The CDR3 protein is CASTSDIRRPQHF. Written as DNA, the CDR3 is TGTGCCAGCACCTCAGACATCCGAAGGCCCCAGCATTTT.

This clone was seen a single time. The rearrangement joins TRBV19 to TRBJ2-3; tentative D call: TRBD2 (5 bases). The CDR3 contains 14 residues. V was cut by 6 bases and J by 2 bases, with 12 bases left in between. Germline values: CDR1 LNHDA, CDR2 SQIVND (reference sequence). DNA of the CDR3: TGTGCCAGTAGCCGGGATCGGGCCACAGATACGCAGTATTTT. This codes for CASSRDRATDTQYF. Together with reference TRBV19 and TRBJ2-3, the CDR3 gives the full variable domain: DGGITQSPKYLFRKEGQNVTLSCEQNLNHDAMYWYRQDPGQGLRLIYYSQIVNDFQKGDIAEGYSVSREKKESFPLTVTSAQKNPTAFYLCASSRDRATDTQYFGPGTRLTVL.

The chain employs TRBV7-2 and TRBJ2-2; 9 nucleotides match TRBD2. V was pared by 5 bases and J by 4 bases, with 8 bases of the junction left unmatched. Germline-derived CDR1 and CDR2 are SGHTA and FQGNSA. The CDR3 has 16 amino acids. For the CDR3, the DNA is TGTGCCAGCAGCACACTAGCGGGCGTTGGCACCGGGGAGCTGTTTTTT. Amino acid sequence: CASSTLAGVGTGELFF.

The J gene is TRBJ1-3, the V gene TRBV28; D is unclear. Germline CDR1 reads MDHEN; CDR2 reads SYDVKM. Between the trimmed V and J ends, which lost 2 bases and 1 base, there was a span of 6 bases. CDR3 length equals 14 residues. The CDR3 here is CASSLGNSGNTIYF. The CDR3 DNA is TGTGCCAGCAGTTTAGGCAATTCTGGAAACACCATATATTTT.

The gene calls are TRBV4-3 and TRBJ1-2, with a possible D match to TRBD1 (5 bases). Germline V gives CDR1 LGHNA, CDR2 YSLEER. The V gene lost 0 bases and the J gene lost 2 bases, with 10 bases spanning the gap. The CDR3 is made up of 15 amino acids. CDR3 bases: TGCGCCAGCAGCCAAGATGGCAGGGTGAACTATGGCTACACCTTC. Protein: CASSQDGRVNYGYTF.

The chain couples TRBV25-1 to TRBJ2-2; 10 nucleotides match TRBD1. Trimming took 4 bases from V and 6 from J; bases not matched to a gene: 2. The CDR3 runs 14 residues. From germline, CDR1 is MGHDK and CDR2 SYGVNS. Here the CDR3 DNA reads TGTGCCAGCAGTGCCGGGACAGGGGCCGGGGAGCTGTTTTTT. Its protein product is CASSAGTGAGELFF. Based on the CDR3 plus reference TRBV25-1 and TRBJ2-2, the full variable domain is EADIYQTPRYLVIGTGKKITLECSQTMGHDKMYWYQQDPGMELHLIHYSYGVNSTEKGDLSSESTVSRIRTEHFPLTLESARPSHTSQYLCASSAGTGAGELFFGEGSRLTVL.